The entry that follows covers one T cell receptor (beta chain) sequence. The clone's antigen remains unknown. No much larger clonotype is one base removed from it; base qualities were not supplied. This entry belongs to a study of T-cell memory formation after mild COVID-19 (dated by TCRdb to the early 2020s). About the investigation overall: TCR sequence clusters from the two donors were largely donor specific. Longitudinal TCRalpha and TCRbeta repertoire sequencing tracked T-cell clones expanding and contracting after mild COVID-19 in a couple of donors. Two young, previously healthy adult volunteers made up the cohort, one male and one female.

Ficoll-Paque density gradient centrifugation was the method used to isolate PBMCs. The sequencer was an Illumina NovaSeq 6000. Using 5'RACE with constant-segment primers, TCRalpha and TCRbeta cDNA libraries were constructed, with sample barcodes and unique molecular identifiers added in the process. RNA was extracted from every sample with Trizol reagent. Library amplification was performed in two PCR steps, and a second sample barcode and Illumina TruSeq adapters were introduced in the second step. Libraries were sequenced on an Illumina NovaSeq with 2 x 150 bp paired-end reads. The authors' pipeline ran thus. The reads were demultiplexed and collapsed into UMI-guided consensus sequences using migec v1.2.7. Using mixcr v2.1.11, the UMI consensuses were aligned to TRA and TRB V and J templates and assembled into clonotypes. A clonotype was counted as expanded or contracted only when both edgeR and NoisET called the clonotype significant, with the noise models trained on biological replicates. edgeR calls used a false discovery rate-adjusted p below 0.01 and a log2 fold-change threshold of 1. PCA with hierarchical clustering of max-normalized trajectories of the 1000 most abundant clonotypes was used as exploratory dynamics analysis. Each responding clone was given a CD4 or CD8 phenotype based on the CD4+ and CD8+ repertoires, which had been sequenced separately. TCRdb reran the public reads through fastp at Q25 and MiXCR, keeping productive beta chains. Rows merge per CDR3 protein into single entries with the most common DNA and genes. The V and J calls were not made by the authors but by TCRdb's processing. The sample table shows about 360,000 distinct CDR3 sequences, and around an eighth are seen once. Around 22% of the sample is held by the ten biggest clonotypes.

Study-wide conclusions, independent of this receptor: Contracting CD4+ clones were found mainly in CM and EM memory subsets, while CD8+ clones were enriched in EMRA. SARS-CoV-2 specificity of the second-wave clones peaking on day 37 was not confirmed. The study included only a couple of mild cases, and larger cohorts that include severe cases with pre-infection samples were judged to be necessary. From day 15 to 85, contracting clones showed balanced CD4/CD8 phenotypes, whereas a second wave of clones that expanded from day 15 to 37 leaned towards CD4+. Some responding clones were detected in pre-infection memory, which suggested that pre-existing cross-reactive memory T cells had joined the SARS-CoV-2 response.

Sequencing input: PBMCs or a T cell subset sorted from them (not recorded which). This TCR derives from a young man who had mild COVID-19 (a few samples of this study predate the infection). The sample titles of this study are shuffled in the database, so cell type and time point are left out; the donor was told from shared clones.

The CDR3 region: CASSERPMEGTQYF. In nucleotides, the sequence is TGTGCCAGCAGTGAGAGGCCCATGGAGGGGACCCAGTACTTC. Here the chain combines TRBV2 and TRBJ2-5; TRBD2 is possibly the D segment (6 matching bases). The cysteine opens and the phenylalanine closes a CDR3 of 14 amino acids. Of all the DNA, just the CDR3 is kept, 42 bases in frame from base 1. The germline ends are 15 bases apart after V is trimmed by 3 bases and J by 7 bases. From the germline V gene, CDR1 is SNHLY and CDR2 is FYNNEI. Here the CDR3 is joined to the reference TRBV2 and TRBJ2-5 genes, and the full variable domain is: EPEVTQTPSHQVTQMGQEVILRCVPISNHLYFYWYRQILGQKVEFLVSFYNNEISEKSEIFDDQFSVERPDGSNFTLKIRSTKLEDSAMYFCASSERPMEGTQYFGPGTRLLVL.